This T cell receptor beta chain was recorded in a study of shared clonotypes between healthy human individuals. The overall study: A couple of female and a few male donors aged 18 to 49 were enrolled.

Here immunoSEQ multiplex PCR was the method, and the copy in TCRdb shows in-frame clones only, minus some. There are some 630,000 clones in the sample; about 96% occur only once, and 0.11% lies in the top ten. Trimming took off 2 bases at V and 0 bases at J, with 16 bases between the two ends. The germline CDR1 and CDR2 sequences are SQVTM and ANQGSEA. This CDR3 region has 16 residues. CD45RO-negative, CCR7-selected cells formed the naive CD8 fraction, which excluded terminally differentiated effector memory CD45RA+ cells. Healthy and HIV-negative, the adult donors had no recent acute infections or vaccinations. Each donor was a Caucasian adult residing in Nashville, Tennessee.

The chain recombines TRBV29-1 with TRBJ1-1; D is undetermined. The TCR sequence derives from a woman aged 25 to 39 in good health. Sequencing was performed on naive CD8+ T cells sorted from blood. CDR3 loop: CSVEPYGSLMNTEAFF. For the CDR3, the DNA is TGCAGCGTTGAACCCTACGGGAGCCTCATGAACACTGAAGCTTTCTTT.